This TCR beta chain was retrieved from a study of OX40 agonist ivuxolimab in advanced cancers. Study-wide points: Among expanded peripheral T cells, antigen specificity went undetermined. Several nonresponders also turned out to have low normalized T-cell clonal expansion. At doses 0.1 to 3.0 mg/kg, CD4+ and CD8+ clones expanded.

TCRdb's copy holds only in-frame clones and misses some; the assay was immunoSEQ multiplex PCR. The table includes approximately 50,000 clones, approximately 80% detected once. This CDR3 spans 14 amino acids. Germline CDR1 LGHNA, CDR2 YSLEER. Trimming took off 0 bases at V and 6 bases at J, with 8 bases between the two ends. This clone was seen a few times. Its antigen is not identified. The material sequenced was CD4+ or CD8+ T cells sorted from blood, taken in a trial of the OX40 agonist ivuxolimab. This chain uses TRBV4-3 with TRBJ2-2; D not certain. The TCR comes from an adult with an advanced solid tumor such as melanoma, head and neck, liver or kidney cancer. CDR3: CASSQERDSGELFF. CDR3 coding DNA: TGCGCCAGCAGCCAAGAGAGAGACTCCGGGGAGCTGTTTTTT.